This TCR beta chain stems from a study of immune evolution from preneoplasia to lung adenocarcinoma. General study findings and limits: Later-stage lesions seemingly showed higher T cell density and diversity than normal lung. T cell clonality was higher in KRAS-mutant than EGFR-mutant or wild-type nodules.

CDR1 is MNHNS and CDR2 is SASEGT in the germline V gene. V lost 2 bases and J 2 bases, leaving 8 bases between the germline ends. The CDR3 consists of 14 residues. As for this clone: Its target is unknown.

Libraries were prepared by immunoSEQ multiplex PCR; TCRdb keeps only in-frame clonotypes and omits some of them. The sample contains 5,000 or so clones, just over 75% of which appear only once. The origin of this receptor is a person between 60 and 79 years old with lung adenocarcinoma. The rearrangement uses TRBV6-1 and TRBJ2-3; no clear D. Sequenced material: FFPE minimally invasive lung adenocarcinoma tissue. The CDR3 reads CASSETANTDTQYF. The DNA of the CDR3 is TGTGCCAGCAGTGAAACTGCTAACACAGATACGCAGTATTTT.